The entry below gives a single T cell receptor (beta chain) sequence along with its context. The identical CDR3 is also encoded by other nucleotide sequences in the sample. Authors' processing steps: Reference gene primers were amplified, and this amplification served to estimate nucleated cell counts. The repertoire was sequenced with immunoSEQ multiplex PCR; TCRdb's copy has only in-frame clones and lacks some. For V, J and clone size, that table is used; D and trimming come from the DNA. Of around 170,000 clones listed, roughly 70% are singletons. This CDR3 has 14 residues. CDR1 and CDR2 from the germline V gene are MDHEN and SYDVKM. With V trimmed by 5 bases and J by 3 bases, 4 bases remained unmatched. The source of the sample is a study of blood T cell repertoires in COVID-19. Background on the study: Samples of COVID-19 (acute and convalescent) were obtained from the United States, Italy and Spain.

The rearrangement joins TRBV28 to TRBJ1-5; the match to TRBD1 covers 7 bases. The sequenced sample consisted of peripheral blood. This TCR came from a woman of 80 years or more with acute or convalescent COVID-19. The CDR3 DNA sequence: TGTGCCAGCAGTCCGGGACAGCTCAATCAGCCCCAGCATTTT. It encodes CASSPGQLNQPQHF.